This T cell receptor beta chain is from a study of CD8+ T cells in alopecia areata. The wider study: Treatment of the treated patients consisted of oral tofacitinib, 5 to 10 mg twice daily. Severity among treated patients was scored by the percentage of scalp area affected. General study results and limits: Scalp clonality decreased significantly with tofacitinib, and so did expanded CD8+ clones among the top 100.

Specified treatment: oral pan-JAK inhibitor, 5-10 mg twice daily. PBMC-derived CD4+ and CD8+ T cells were sorted. This CDR3 contains 14 residues. V gave up 2 bases and J gave up 3 bases, with 14 bases separating them. Per the germline V gene, CDR1 is GTSNPN and CDR2 is SVGIG (reference sequence). Sequencing relied on a cDNA template that was reverse transcribed from extracted RNA. The method was immunoSEQ multiplex PCR; TCRdb's version includes in-frame clones alone and lacks a portion of them. In the table there are about 160,000 clones, less than 70% of which are singletons. This clone has a handful of counts. Antigen: not known.

This receptor was obtained from a human donor with alopecia areata. The material sequenced was CD4+ T cells sorted from blood, taken at week 4, from a patient treated with tofacitinib. J is TRBJ2-7 and V is TRBV30; D call uncertain. The DNA of the CDR3 is TGTGCCTGGAGTAGGCGCGCCATTCGCTACGAGCAGTACTTC. Amino acid sequence: CAWSRRAIRYEQYF.